The next 31 T cell receptor beta chains were all read from a single sample in a study of human T cells and chemical hapten exposure. Described time point: pre-sensitization, week 0. The treatment is: therapeutic diphenylcyclopropenone sensitization with weekly scalp DPC. Extraction of total RNA was performed on unfractionated whole blood. TCRdb re-called the RACE reads through MiXCR, storing one row per CDR3 protein. Of tens of thousands of distinct CDR3 sequences listed, more than 9% are singletons. Here the sequenced sample was whole blood, taken in connection with sensitization to the hapten diphenylcyclopropenone (DPC). These receptors were collected from a woman aged 25 to 39 with alopecia areata. Some clones in this sample may be carry-over from other donors' samples.

This clonotype was found a few times. The chain combines TRBV28 with TRBJ2-1; 8 nucleotides match TRBD1. The CDR3 is made up of 16 amino acids. CDR1 and CDR2 (germline): MDHEN, SYDVKM. The ends lost 9 bases at V and 3 bases at J; junction bases unmatched: 13. The chain's CDR3 is CASGTPGTGNYNEQFF. The CDR3, as DNA: TGTGCCAGTGGGACGCCCGGGACAGGAAACTACAATGAGCAGTTCTTC.

In its sample, this clonotype was seen many times. This rearrangement joins TRBV10-3 to TRBJ2-1; 7 bases are shared with TRBD1. V lost 5 bases to trimming and J lost 12 bases; unmatched junction nucleotides: 7. Germline CDR1 and CDR2: ENHRY and SYGVKD. The CDR3 is made up of 12 amino acids. CDR3 protein: CAISNDRVGQFF. Written as DNA, the CDR3 is TGTGCCATCAGTAATGACAGGGTCGGGCAGTTCTTC.

V gene TRBV29-1 combines with J gene TRBJ1-1; 7 bases are shared with TRBD1. V dropped 2 bases and J dropped 9; count of bases not matched to a gene: 3. The CDR3 runs to 11 residues. Germline loops: CDR1 SQVTM, CDR2 ANQGSEA. In nucleotides, the CDR3 is TGCAGCGTTGAAAGACAGGGACAAGCTTTCTTT. It encodes CSVERQGQAFF. Full variable domain (remainder filled in from reference TRBV29-1 and TRBJ1-1): SAVISQKPSRDICQRGTSLTIQCQVDSQVTMMFWYRQQPGQSLTLIATANQGSEATYESGFVIDKFPISRPNLTFSTLTVSNMSPEDSSIYLCSVERQGQAFFGQGTRLTVV.

This clonotype showed up many times. The rearrangement uses TRBV28 and TRBJ2-7; D is unclear. The germline V gene has CDR1 MDHEN and CDR2 SYDVKM. The CDR3 is made up of 12 amino acids. Trimming left V 7 bases short and J 7 bases short, with 14 bases between. The CDR3 DNA follows: TGTGCCAGCACTGAGGCCAGTCGAGAGCAGTACTTC. Its translation is CASTEASREQYF.

This clonotype was seen more than once but under ten times. The V gene is TRBV18, the J gene TRBJ1-1; perhaps TRBD1 as D (5 bases). Germline lookup yields CDR1 KGHSH and CDR2 LQKENI. The CDR3 runs to 13 residues. The V end lost 0 bases, the J end lost 3 bases, and 5 bases lay between the germline ends. DNA of the CDR3: TGTGCCAGCTCACCACCGGGGGACACTGAAGCTTTCTTT. This gives the protein CASSPPGDTEAFF.

The sample holds a few counts of this clonotype. The rearrangement links TRBV29-1 to TRBJ2-3; D is undetermined. The CDR3 extends over 15 amino acids. Germline V gene data show CDR1 as SQVTM and CDR2 as ANQGSEA. Trimming took off 5 bases at V and 1 base at J, with 16 bases between the two ends. The chain's CDR3 is CSVQPMGYGTDTQYF. For the CDR3, the DNA is TGCAGCGTTCAACCCATGGGTTACGGCACAGATACGCAGTATTTT.

This clonotype appeared a few times. This chain connects TRBV5-5 to TRBJ1-1, with no clear D. The germline V and J ends were trimmed by 2 bases and 5 bases, with 13 bases remaining between them. The CDR3 covers 14 residues. Germline CDR1 and CDR2: SGHKS and YYEKEE (reference sequence). The CDR3 is CASSLGEIWTEAFF. The DNA of the CDR3 is TGTGCCAGCAGCTTAGGAGAAATTTGGACTGAAGCTTTCTTT.

A few counts support this clonotype. V gene TRBV7-8 combines with J gene TRBJ2-5; the match to TRBD2 covers 11 bases. CDR3 size: 16 residues. The germline CDR1 and CDR2 sequences are SGHVS and FQNEAQ. V trimming: 1 base; J trimming: 5 bases; junction bases outside the gene matches: 6. The CDR3 bases are TGTGCCAGCAGCTTAGTCCCTAGCGGGGGGAGGGAGACCCAGTACTTC. Amino acid sequence: CASSLVPSGGRETQYF.

The chain joins TRBV18 to TRBJ1-2, with D possibly matching TRBD1 (5 bases). This CDR3 is built from 14 residues. The germline CDR1 and CDR2 sequences are KGHSH and LQKENI. The V and J ends lost 4 bases and 6 bases respectively, with 15 bases between them. The CDR3 sequence: CASSLTGAEDGYTF. In DNA, the CDR3 is TGTGCCAGCTCACTTACAGGTGCAGAGGATGGCTACACCTTC.

In its sample, this clonotype was seen many times. The rearrangement links TRBV5-1 to TRBJ2-5; 9 bases fit TRBD1. Germline loops: CDR1 SGHRS, CDR2 YFSETQ. The CDR3 loop spans 16 amino acids. V was pared by 4 bases and J by 1 base, with 8 bases of the junction left unmatched. The CDR3 sequence is CASSRETGGFQETQYF. The CDR3 region has the DNA TGCGCCAGCAGCCGGGAGACAGGGGGTTTCCAAGAGACCCAGTACTTC.

This clonotype was picked up a small number of times. The rearrangement uses TRBV15 and TRBJ1-4; D is unresolved. CDR1 LNHNV and CDR2 YYDKDF come from the germline V gene (reference sequence). The CDR3 is 15 residues long. V was shortened by 4 bases and J by 4 bases, with 13 bases between the two germline ends. The CDR3 sequence is CATSMRTVINEKLFF. DNA of the CDR3: TGTGCCACCAGCATGCGGACGGTAATTAATGAAAAACTGTTTTTT.

This clonotype was counted a few times. CDR3 in amino acids: CASSRKGTGYYEQYF. The DNA of the CDR3 is TGTGCCAGCAGCCGCAAGGGAACAGGGTACTACGAGCAGTACTTC. The rearrangement joins TRBV5-4 to TRBJ2-7, with D possibly matching TRBD1 (6 bases). Germline CDR1 is SGHNT and CDR2 is YYREEE (reference sequence). The CDR3 extends over 15 amino acids. Trimming took 4 bases from V and 3 from J, leaving 17 bases between them.

This chain links TRBV28 with TRBJ2-2; D unclear. CDR1 and CDR2 from the germline V gene are MDHEN and SYDVKM. V lost 3 bases to trimming and J lost 6 bases, with 8 bases between them. The CDR3 has 13 residues. The CDR3 is CASSLAGAGELFF. The DNA for the CDR3 is TGTGCCAGCAGTTTGGCCGGCGCCGGGGAGCTGTTTTTT.

The DNA of the CDR3 is TGTGCCAGCAGCTTAGGAGGTTGGAACAATCAGCCCCAGCATTTT. Translating gives CASSLGGWNNQPQHF. The chain uses TRBV7-9 and TRBJ1-5; D gene unclear. The germline V gene has CDR1 SEHNR and CDR2 FQNEAQ (reference sequence). The CDR3 loop spans 15 amino acids. V was cut by 1 base and J by 3 bases, with 10 bases left in between.

This sequence joins TRBV12-2 and TRBJ1-1; whether TRBD1, the table's D call, matches the DNA was not checked. TRBV12-2 counts as a pseudogene. CDR3 length: 16 amino acids. The CDR3 DNA reads as TGTGCAAGTCGCCCACCCCCAGGGGGTGTTATCGCTGAAGCTTTCTTT. Residues: CASRPPPGGVIAEAFF.

This clonotype was found a few times. The CDR3 DNA is TGTGCCAGTAGGGACGGGTATCAGCCCCAGCATTTT. It is translated as CASRDGYQPQHF. J is TRBJ1-5 and V is TRBV19; the D is unclear. Trimming removed 6 bases from V and 5 bases from J, with 8 bases in between. This CDR3 contains 12 residues. CDR1 is LNHDA, CDR2 SQIVND, per germline (reference sequence). Filled out from reference TRBV19 and TRBJ1-5, the complete variable domain reads DGGITQSPKYLFRKEGQNVTLSCEQNLNHDAMYWYRQDPGQGLRLIYYSQIVNDFQKGDIAEGYSVSREKKESFPLTVTSAQKNPTAFYLCASRDGYQPQHFGDGTRLSIL.

This clonotype was counted at least ten times. The chain combines TRBV6-5 with TRBJ1-4; TRBD1 matches at 7 bases. The CDR3 is made up of 14 amino acids. Per germline, CDR1 MNHEY and CDR2 SVGAGI. The ends lost 5 bases at V and 7 bases at J; junction bases unmatched: 7. The CDR3 loop reads CASSQTGAGEKLFF. For the CDR3, the DNA is TGTGCCAGCAGTCAAACAGGGGCGGGTGAAAAACTGTTTTTT.

This clonotype was picked up many times. This chain joins TRBV6-2 or TRBV6-3 and TRBJ2-3; the D is unclear. Trimming shortened V by 4 bases and J by 4 bases, and 15 bases separated the two germline ends. This CDR3 region has 15 residues. Germline V lookup: CDR1 MNHEY, CDR2 SVGEGT. CDR3 sequence: CASSSPLITPDTQYF. CDR3 DNA: TGTGCCAGCAGTTCCCCCCTCATTACTCCAGATACGCAGTATTTT.

The chain couples TRBV5-1 to TRBJ1-2; D is undetermined. The germline gives CDR1 SGHRS, CDR2 YFSETQ. The CDR3 totals 13 residues. V lost 4 bases to trimming and J lost 2 bases, with 9 bases between them. The CDR3 protein is CASSQTTNYGYTF. The CDR3 nucleotides are TGCGCCAGCAGCCAGACAACGAACTATGGCTACACCTTC.

This chain uses TRBV7-9 with TRBJ2-5; a weak D match, TRBD2 (5 bases). The V end lost 5 bases, the J end lost 1 base, and 14 bases lay between the germline ends. Looked up from germline, CDR1 is SEHNR and CDR2 is FQNEAQ (reference sequence). CDR3 length equals 15 residues. The CDR3 nucleotides read TGTGCCAGCAGCCCGGCCGGGGAGCCCCAAGAGACCCAGTACTTC. It encodes CASSPAGEPQETQYF. The full variable domain, with the rest looked up from reference TRBV7-9 and TRBJ2-5, is DTGVSQNPRHKITKRGQNVTFRCDPISEHNRLYWYRQTLGQGPEFLTYFQNEAQLEKSRLLSDRFSAERPKGSFSTLEIQRTEQGDSAMYLCASSPAGEPQETQYFGPGTRLLVL.

Relative to its sample, this clonotype is medium-sized (0.01 to 0.1%). The chain links TRBV6-5 to TRBJ1-6; 8 bases are shared with TRBD1. The V segment lost 0 bases and the J segment 0 bases; nucleotides outside the gene matches: 7. The germline gives CDR1 MNHEY, CDR2 SVGAGI. The CDR3 runs to 19 residues. As DNA, the CDR3 is TGTGCCAGCAGTTACTCCGGGACAGGCTCAAGCTCCTATAATTCACCCCTCCACTTT. As protein: CASSYSGTGSSSYNSPLHF.

V and J are TRBV7-2 and TRBJ2-5; TRBD2 might be the D (6 bases). The CDR3 loop spans 15 amino acids. Trimming cost V 5 bases and J 4 bases, with 17 bases left between them. Germline values: CDR1 SGHTA, CDR2 FQGNSA. As DNA, the CDR3 is TGTGCCAGCAGCCGGGTGGAGGGTCTGGGAGAGACCCAGTACTTC. The encoded protein is CASSRVEGLGETQYF.

J is TRBJ2-3 and V is TRBV7-8; D uncertain. Trimming removed 5 bases from V and 0 bases from J, with 12 bases in between. This CDR3 is 15 amino acids long. The germline gives CDR1 SGHVS, CDR2 FQNEAQ. The CDR3 nucleotides read TGTGCCAGCAGCGACACTGGGTATAGCACAGATACGCAGTATTTT. Translation gives CASSDTGYSTDTQYF.

The rearrangement uses TRBV4-2 and TRBJ2-3, with a possible D match to TRBD2 (5 bases). CDR1 and CDR2 from the germline V gene are LGHNA and YNFKEQ. This CDR3 has 16 residues. V shed 4 bases and J shed 5 bases, with 19 bases lying between them. The CDR3 DNA reads as TGTGCCAGCAGCCCGGGAACGGAGCGTGATGGAGATACGCAGTATTTT. It yields the protein CASSPGTERDGDTQYF.

This clonotype was picked up a small number of times. The CDR3 here is CASSSGLNTQYF. The DNA of the CDR3 is TGTGCCAGCAGCTCCGGACTGAATACGCAGTATTTT. The chain uses TRBV11-2 and TRBJ2-3; D possibly corresponds to TRBD2 (5 bases). This CDR3 has 12 amino acids. With 4 bases removed from V and 7 bases from J, the gap between germline ends came to 9 bases. Germline values: CDR1 SGHAT, CDR2 FQNNGV.

The V gene is TRBV2, the J gene TRBJ2-5, with D maybe TRBD2 (7 bases). Germline CDR1 is SNHLY and CDR2 is FYNNEI. This CDR3 is built from 15 residues. V was shortened by 3 bases and J by 5 bases, with 16 bases between the two germline ends. The CDR3 loop reads CASSDGGGPHETQYF. The CDR3 region has the DNA TGTGCCAGCAGTGATGGCGGGGGCCCACACGAGACCCAGTACTTC.

This clonotype was observed many times. The chain employs TRBV24-1 and TRBJ1-5; TRBD1 might be the D (5 bases). The length of the CDR3 is 15 residues. Germline V gene data show CDR1 as KGHDR and CDR2 as SFDVKD. V was trimmed by 5 bases and J by 0 bases, leaving 10 bases between them. The CDR3: CATSAQGHSNQPQHF. The CDR3 DNA sequence: TGTGCCACCAGTGCCCAGGGTCATAGCAATCAGCCCCAGCATTTT.

In this sample, this clonotype turned up a few times. Here the CDR3 DNA reads TGTGCCAGCAGTGCCTTTGGGGGGCGCCACGAGCAGTACTTC. Translation: CASSAFGGRHEQYF. J is TRBJ2-7 and V is TRBV12-3 or TRBV12-4; tentatively, D is TRBD1 or TRBD2 (6 bases each). Trimming took off 5 bases at V and 5 bases at J, with 16 bases between the two ends. This CDR3 spans 14 amino acids.

The rearrangement uses TRBV3-1 and TRBJ1-2; possible D gene TRBD1, 6 bases. CDR3 length: 13 amino acids. Germline V gives CDR1 LGHDT, CDR2 YNNKEL (reference sequence). Trimming stripped 1 base from V and 6 bases from J, with 9 bases between. This CDR3 is CASSQVYRDGYTF. The CDR3 bases are TGTGCCAGCAGCCAAGTGTACAGGGATGGCTACACCTTC.

A word on this clonotype: A single base separates this from a much larger clone, so it may be a read error. This chain links TRBV7-2 with TRBJ2-1, with D perhaps matching TRBD1 (6 bases). The CDR3 sequence is 16 residues long. Germline loops: CDR1 SGHTA, CDR2 FQGNSA. V was pared by 2 bases and J by 6 bases, with 17 bases between. CDR3 in DNA: TGTGCCAGCAGCTTATTCCGGGACACGAGATCCAATGAGCAGTTCTTC. Protein sequence: CASSLFRDTRSNEQFF.

Only a few counts were recorded for this clonotype. The chain is built from TRBV9 and TRBJ2-2; no definite D call. The CDR3 has 15 amino acids. V was pared by 0 bases and J by 0 bases, with 6 bases between. CDR1 SGDLS and CDR2 YYNGEE come from the germline V gene. The DNA for the CDR3 is TGTGCCAGCAGCGTAGGTGAGGCGAACACCGGGGAGCTGTTTTTT. Translated, it gives CASSVGEANTGELFF. Full variable domain (missing parts from reference TRBV9 and TRBJ2-2): DSGVTQTPKHLITATGQRVTLRCSPRSGDLSVYWYQQSLDQGLQFLIQYYNGEERAKGNILERFSAQQFPDLHSELNLSSLELGDSALYFCASSVGEANTGELFFGEGSRLTVL.